The present T cell receptor beta chain was sequenced within a study of T cell responses to AZD1222 COVID-19 vaccine. Study-level points and caveats: Donors were largely white British and mainly female; clonal diversity was possibly underestimated. Variant regions that are unmutated are reportedly the target of nearly half of spike-specific TCRs.

TCRdb keeps only in-frame clones here, not all; method: immunoSEQ multiplex PCR. The table includes roughly 100,000 clones, 80% to 90% detected once. As for this clone: Its specificity is not known.

CDR1 and CDR2 (germline): SQVTM, ANQGSEA. This CDR3 contains 12 residues. V lost 4 bases, J lost 8 bases, and 14 bases lay in between. This clonotype was obtained from an adult who received the AZD1222 COVID-19 vaccine. The V gene is TRBV29-1, the J gene TRBJ1-2, with D maybe TRBD1 (5 bases). The sequences come from peripheral blood, collected 28 days after the second AZD1222 dose. CDR3 sequence reads: CSVVLGESGYTF. Here the CDR3 DNA reads TGCAGCGTTGTATTGGGGGAGAGCGGCTACACCTTC.